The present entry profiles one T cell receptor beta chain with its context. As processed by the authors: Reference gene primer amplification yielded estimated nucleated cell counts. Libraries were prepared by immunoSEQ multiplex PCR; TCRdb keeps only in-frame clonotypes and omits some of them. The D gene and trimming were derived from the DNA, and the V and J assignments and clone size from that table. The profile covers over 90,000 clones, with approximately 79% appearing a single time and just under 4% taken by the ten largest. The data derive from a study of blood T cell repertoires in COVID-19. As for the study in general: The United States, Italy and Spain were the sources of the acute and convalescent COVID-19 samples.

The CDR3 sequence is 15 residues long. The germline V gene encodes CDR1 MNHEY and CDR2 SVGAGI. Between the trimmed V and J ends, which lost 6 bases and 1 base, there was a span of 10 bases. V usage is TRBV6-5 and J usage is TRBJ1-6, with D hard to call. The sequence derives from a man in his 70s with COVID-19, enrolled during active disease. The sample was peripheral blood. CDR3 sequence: CASRRENSYNSPLHF. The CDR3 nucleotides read TGTGCCAGCAGGAGAGAGAATTCCTATAATTCACCCCTCCACTTT.